This T cell receptor (beta chain) is drawn from a study of early T cells in non-severe SARS-CoV-2 infection. Germline CDR1 and CDR2: MNHNY and SVGAGI (reference sequence). CDR3 length equals 14 residues. V was clipped by 5 bases and J by 0 bases; unmatched bases: 4. TCRdb reprocessed the 5' RACE reads via MiXCR and lists one record per CDR3 protein. The table shows 65,000 to 85,000 distinct CDR3 sequences, with 10% occurring only once. This clonotype has ten or more counts. The clonotype comes from an adult who was a healthcare worker with PCR-confirmed SARS-CoV-2 infection or an uninfected control (not recorded which). This material consisted of whole blood, taken at baseline. The chain uses TRBV6-6 and TRBJ2-7; 7 bases are a match to TRBD1. The CDR3 protein is CASSTRDSSYEQYF. CDR3 coding DNA: TGTGCCAGCAGTACTAGGGACAGCTCCTACGAGCAGTACTTC.